What follows are 26 T cell receptor beta chains derived from one specimen sequenced in a study of PD-L1 blockade in urothelial cancer. Time point specified: peripheral blood 6 weeks after treatment start. Method: immunoSEQ multiplex PCR; TCRdb's copy keeps in-frame clones and lacks some. Altogether about 50,000 clones are present, 88% being singletons, with the ten largest covering 2.4%. The material was PBMCs, obtained around atezolizumab (anti-PD-L1) treatment. Every receptor here comes from a man between 60 and 70 years old with urothelial cancer.

V and J are TRBV11-3 and TRBJ2-1; 9 bases match TRBD2. The V and J ends lost 2 bases and 1 base, in that order; junction bases with no gene match: 12. Germline V lookup: CDR1 SGHNT, CDR2 YENEEA. CDR3 length: 19 amino acids. CDR3 DNA sequence: TGTGCCAGCAGCTTATCTAGCGGGACTAACCTCCCTTCCTACAATGAGCAGTTCTTC. Translated, it gives CASSLSSGTNLPSYNEQFF.

J is TRBJ1-2 and V is TRBV6-1; D gene ambiguous. V dropped 7 bases and J dropped 7 bases, with 13 bases sitting between them. Germline V CDR1 and CDR2: MNHNS, SASEGT. The CDR3 loop spans 12 amino acids. The DNA of the CDR3 is TGTGCCAGCACCGAGGGCAGCTCTGGCTACACCTTC. The encoded protein is CASTEGSSGYTF.

This chain connects TRBV4-1 to TRBJ1-5; no clear D. CDR3 size: 16 residues. V gave up 0 bases and J gave up 8 bases, with 17 bases separating them. Germline CDR1 MGHRA, CDR2 YSYEKL. In nucleotides, the CDR3 is TGCGCCAGCAGCCAAGAAGGAAGATCAGGTACCGAGCCCCAGCATTTT. As protein: CASSQEGRSGTEPQHF.

The rearrangement links TRBV5-1 to TRBJ2-2; no reliable D call. The germline V gene encodes CDR1 SGHRS and CDR2 YFSETQ. The CDR3 extends over 14 amino acids. Trimming removed 0 bases from V and 2 bases from J, with 5 bases in between. In DNA, the CDR3 is TGCGCCAGCAGCTTGGCAGGAAACACCGGGGAGCTGTTTTTT. Its translation: CASSLAGNTGELFF.

The chain is built from TRBV5-1 and TRBJ1-1; TRBD1 might be the D (5 bases). CDR3 size: 13 residues. Germline V lookup: CDR1 SGHRS, CDR2 YFSETQ. V was cut by 3 bases and J by 4 bases, with 10 bases left in between. This CDR3 reads CASSSVGGTEAFF. The CDR3 nucleotides are TGCGCCAGCAGCTCAGTGGGGGGCACTGAAGCTTTCTTT.

This clone turned up a few times. V and J are TRBV9 and TRBJ1-4; D is ambiguous. The CDR3 contains 16 residues. Looked up from germline, CDR1 is SGDLS and CDR2 is YYNGEE. V lost 0 bases to trimming and J lost 4 bases, with 13 bases between them. CDR3 region: CASSVGPGQVNEKLFF. DNA of the CDR3: TGTGCCAGCAGCGTAGGACCTGGCCAGGTTAATGAAAAACTGTTTTTT.

This chain joins TRBV18 and TRBJ2-3, with D tentatively TRBD2 (6 bases). In germline, CDR1 is KGHSH, CDR2 LQKENI. V was cut by 4 bases and J by 2 bases, with 16 bases left in between. The CDR3 sequence is 16 residues long. CDR3 DNA sequence: TGTGCCAGCTCACGCTCTTCGGGACTGCTCACAGATACGCAGTATTTT. Amino acids: CASSRSSGLLTDTQYF.

This chain connects TRBV7-2 to TRBJ2-1, with 7 nucleotides matching TRBD2. Trimming took 3 bases from V and 8 from J; bases not matched to a gene: 7. The CDR3 runs to 14 residues. The germline CDR1 and CDR2 sequences are SGHTA and FQGNSA. The DNA of the CDR3 is TGTGCCAGCAGCTTTGGCAGGGAGGGGTATGAGCAGTTCTTC. Translation gives CASSFGREGYEQFF.

The chain employs TRBV5-1 and TRBJ2-7, with D tentatively TRBD1 (5 bases). V lost 4 bases to trimming and J lost 0 bases, with 14 bases between them. CDR3 length equals 15 residues. Germline V lookup: CDR1 SGHRS, CDR2 YFSETQ. CDR3 protein: CASSTDRPSSYEQYF. CDR3 bases: TGCGCCAGCAGCACTGACAGACCCAGCTCCTACGAGCAGTACTTC.

This clone was counted only a few times. This chain connects TRBV10-1 to TRBJ1-1; 8 nucleotides match TRBD1. V was pared by 2 bases and J by 4 bases, with 12 bases of the junction left unmatched. The CDR3 covers 17 residues. Germline V gives CDR1 WNHNN, CDR2 SYGVQD (reference sequence). The CDR3 DNA sequence: TGCGCCAGCAGTGAGACCCCGCCCGGGACAGGAGGCACTGAAGCTTTCTTT. Translating it yields CASSETPPGTGGTEAFF.

The rearrangement uses TRBV4-3 and TRBJ2-7; the match to TRBD2 covers 12 bases. J gave up 4 bases and V 3 bases, and 7 bases lay outside the gene matches. This CDR3 is 16 amino acids long. CDR1 is LGHNA and CDR2 is YSLEER in the germline V gene. The CDR3 reads CASSHLAGGPTYEQYF. The CDR3 DNA is TGCGCCAGCAGCCATCTAGCGGGAGGGCCGACTTACGAGCAGTACTTC.

V is TRBV18 and J is TRBJ1-5; 8 nucleotides line up with TRBD1. The germline V gene encodes CDR1 KGHSH and CDR2 LQKENI. The CDR3 runs 16 residues. The trim removed 2 bases at V and 0 bases at J, leaving 3 bases unmatched. CDR3 nucleotides: TGTGCCAGCTCACCAGACAGGGGAAATAGCAATCAGCCCCAGCATTTT. This translates into CASSPDRGNSNQPQHF.

Concerning this clone: The junction shows a germline mismatch at one end, possibly a read error. The rearrangement joins TRBV18 to TRBJ2-1; no definite D call. The CDR3 spans 13 residues. Germline loops: CDR1 KGHSH, CDR2 LQKENI. CDR3 sequence reads: CASSPQRIAEQFF. CDR3 nucleotides: TGTGCCAGCTCCCCACAGAGGATAGCTGAGCAGTTCTTC. The variable domain in full, with the rest retrieved from reference TRBV18 and TRBJ2-1, is NAGVMQNPRHLVRRRGQEARLRCSPMKGHSHVYWYRQLPEEGLKFMVYLQKENIIDESGMPKERFSAEFPKEGPSILRIQQVVRGDSAAYFCASSPQRIAEQFFGPGTRLTVL.

The chain couples TRBV13 to TRBJ2-3, with TRBD2 matching over 7 bases. The trim removed 5 bases at V and 0 bases at J, leaving 11 bases unmatched. Germline CDR1 and CDR2: PRHDT and FYEKMQ (reference sequence). This CDR3 is built from 17 residues. The CDR3: CASSMMGLTHSTDTQYF. The CDR3 nucleotides read TGTGCCAGCAGCATGATGGGACTAACCCATAGCACAGATACGCAGTATTTT.

This clone was detected once. V usage is TRBV7-6 and J usage is TRBJ2-1; D is perhaps TRBD2 (6 bases). The V and J ends lost 0 bases and 9 bases respectively, with 15 bases between them. The CDR3 runs to 15 residues. Germline assignment: CDR1 SGHVS and CDR2 FNYEAQ. The CDR3 nucleotides are TGTGCCAGCAGCTTAGCGTTTTTGCGGGATGGTGAGCAGTTCTTC. It translates to CASSLAFLRDGEQFF.

The rearrangement links TRBV5-6 to TRBJ2-7; D is ambiguous. There are 16 residues in the CDR3. Between the trimmed V and J ends, which lost 0 bases and 0 bases, there was a span of 13 bases. The V gene's germline CDR1 is SGHDT and CDR2 YYEEEE. The CDR3 nucleotides read TGTGCCAGCAGCTTGGGGTACAGTAGATCCTCCTACGAGCAGTACTTC. It specifies CASSLGYSRSSYEQYF.

The V call is TRBV5-4, the J call TRBJ2-3; possibly TRBD2 for D (6 bases). CDR3 length: 14 amino acids. Germline V gives CDR1 SGHNT, CDR2 YYREEE (reference sequence). Trimming cost V 4 bases and J 4 bases, with 13 bases left between them. DNA of the CDR3: TGTGCCAGCAGCGTGGCGGGATTGGCAGATACGCAGTATTTT. Translating it yields CASSVAGLADTQYF.

The chain combines TRBV2 with TRBJ1-4; 7 nucleotides line up with TRBD1. V was clipped by 8 bases and J by 0 bases; unmatched bases: 3. Germline values: CDR1 SNHLY, CDR2 FYNNEI. The CDR3 covers 14 residues. This CDR3 reads CASRDRSTNEKLFF. In DNA form, the CDR3 reads TGTGCCAGCCGGGACAGATCAACTAATGAAAAACTGTTTTTT.

This chain links TRBV18 with TRBJ2-2, with 13 bases matching TRBD2. The CDR3 consists of 16 residues. The J segment lost 5 bases and the V segment lost 4 bases, leaving 4 bases of the junction unmatched. In germline, CDR1 is KGHSH, CDR2 LQKENI. In DNA form, the CDR3 reads TGTGCCAGCTCACGAGGGACTAGCGGGACGACCGGGGAGCTGTTTTTT. Its protein is CASSRGTSGTTGELFF. The full variable domain, its missing parts supplied by reference TRBV18 and TRBJ2-2, is NAGVMQNPRHLVRRRGQEARLRCSPMKGHSHVYWYRQLPEEGLKFMVYLQKENIIDESGMPKERFSAEFPKEGPSILRIQQVVRGDSAAYFCASSRGTSGTTGELFFGEGSRLTVL.

The chain has TRBV2 and TRBJ2-5; 15 bases are a match to TRBD2. In germline, CDR1 is SNHLY, CDR2 FYNNEI. After removal of 6 bases from V and 5 bases from J, the junction contained 4 bases not matched to a gene. The CDR3 is 15 amino acids. The chain's CDR3 is CASRRTSGGAETQYF. CDR3 nucleotides: TGTGCCAGCAGACGGACTAGCGGGGGGGCGGAGACCCAGTACTTC.

The J gene is TRBJ2-1, the V gene TRBV28; 10 bases agree with TRBD1. V lost 8 bases, J lost 6 bases, and 10 bases stayed unmatched. Germline V lookup: CDR1 MDHEN, CDR2 SYDVKM. This CDR3 has 15 residues. The CDR3 DNA is TGTGCCAGCCTCACCCGGGGGACAGGGGCCAATGAGCAGTTCTTC. Translation: CASLTRGTGANEQFF.

The chain employs TRBV7-2 and TRBJ2-3; D is possibly TRBD1 (6 bases). The ends were cut back, 3 bases at V and 5 bases at J, with 9 bases in the middle. CDR3 size: 13 residues. Germline loops: CDR1 SGHTA, CDR2 FQGNSA. The CDR3 region has the DNA TGTGCCAGCAGCTTTTCAGGGGTAGATACGCAGTATTTT. Its translation: CASSFSGVDTQYF.

The rearrangement links TRBV5-1 to TRBJ2-7, with D tentatively TRBD2 (6 bases). The CDR3 is 14 amino acids. The germline gives CDR1 SGHRS, CDR2 YFSETQ. V was pared by 3 bases and J by 1 base, with 11 bases between. CDR3 in DNA: TGCGCCAGCAGCTGGGGAGGCTCATCCTACGAGCAGTACTTC. This sequence encodes CASSWGGSSYEQYF. The variable domain in full, completed from reference TRBV5-1 and TRBJ2-7, reads KAGVTQTPRYLIKTRGQQVTLSCSPISGHRSVSWYQQTPGQGLQFLFEYFSETQRNKGNFPGRFSGRQFSNSRSEMNVSTLELGDSALYLCASSWGGSSYEQYFGPGTRLTVT.

The chain joins TRBV27 to TRBJ2-2, with 8 bases fitting TRBD1. The CDR3 is 17 amino acids. The ends lost 6 bases at V and 6 bases at J; junction bases unmatched: 15. The germline V gene has CDR1 MNHEY and CDR2 SMNVEV (reference sequence). CDR3 bases: TGTGCCAGCAGCTCCCCCGGCAGGGGGCGCGGATCCGGGGAGCTGTTTTTT. This sequence encodes CASSSPGRGRGSGELFF.

The rearrangement uses TRBV15 and TRBJ2-5; D possibly corresponds to TRBD2 (6 bases). Germline lookup yields CDR1 LNHNV and CDR2 YYDKDF (reference sequence). The CDR3 has 13 residues. The V end was cut by 0 bases, the J end by 5 bases, with 7 bases between. Here the CDR3 DNA reads TGTGCCACCAGCAGAGATGGGAGGGAGACCCAGTACTTC. Translation gives CATSRDGRETQYF. The variable domain in full, completed from reference TRBV15 and TRBJ2-5, reads DAMVIQNPRYQVTQFGKPVTLSCSQTLNHNVMYWYQQKSSQAPKLLFHYYDKDFNNEADTPDNFQSRRPNTSFCFLDIRSPGLGDTAMYLCATSRDGRETQYFGPGTRLLVL.

This clone has more than one count but fewer than ten. This chain links TRBV5-1 with TRBJ1-6, with D maybe TRBD1 (6 bases). V shed 9 bases and J shed 5 bases, with 12 bases lying between them. Germline V lookup: CDR1 SGHRS, CDR2 YFSETQ. The CDR3 consists of 13 residues. The CDR3 loop reads CATRDTDNSPLHF. For the CDR3, the DNA is TGCGCCACCCGGGACACCGATAATTCACCCCTCCACTTT.